This TCR beta chain was sequenced in a study of blood T cell repertoires in COVID-19. Method: immunoSEQ multiplex PCR; TCRdb's copy keeps in-frame clones and lacks some. The data show 200,000 or so clones, roughly nine tenths seen once. Sequencing was done on a sample of peripheral blood. The receptor was derived from a man between 70 and 80 years old with active or convalescent COVID-19.

In nucleotides, the CDR3 is TGCGCCAGCAGCTGGGCTACCGGACTAGCGGGGGCCGCGGAACGCAACTCCTACGAGCAGTACTTC. Translating gives CASSWATGLAGAAERNSYEQYF. V and J are TRBV5-1 and TRBJ2-7; 13 nucleotides line up with TRBD2. J gave up 0 bases and V 3 bases, and 21 bases lay outside the gene matches. Germline V lookup: CDR1 SGHRS, CDR2 YFSETQ. The CDR3 has 22 amino acids.